This T cell receptor (beta chain) emerged from a study of PD-1 blockade in classical Hodgkin lymphoma. Notes on the study in general: Whoever responded completely had baseline diversity much like that seen in newly diagnosed patients. In CD4+ cells, TCR diversity went up significantly by C4D1, but in CD8+ cells it did not.

Sequenced by immunoSEQ multiplex PCR; TCRdb stores in-frame clones only, minus some. Of about 90,000 clones detected, 89% appear once; the ten largest clones hold around a tenth. All trial patients relapsed after autologous stem cell transplantation. The sample holds one count of this clone. The antigen remains undetermined. Germline V gives CDR1 MNHEY, CDR2 SMNVEV (reference sequence). The germline V and J ends were trimmed by 2 bases and 0 bases, with 8 bases remaining between them. The CDR3 totals 15 residues. The source material was peripheral blood mononuclear cells (PBMCs), sampled before the second cycle of nivolumab. The chain combines TRBV27 with TRBJ2-1; no firm D call. This clonotype was sampled from a human donor with classical Hodgkin lymphoma. The CDR3: CASSLGAYSYNEQFF. CDR3 nucleotides: TGTGCCAGCAGTTTAGGCGCTTACTCCTACAATGAGCAGTTCTTC.